The T cell receptor beta chain described here comes from a study of shared clonotypes between healthy human individuals. Findings and caveats of the study: Several donors showed sharing of approximately 4.7% of naive CD4 clonotypes. Some clonotypes were shared by all four sorted-subset donors, while others were not shared. The non-shared ones had lower generation probabilities than the shared ones. Generally, naive subsets (rather than memory subsets) showed larger estimated richness.

Note on this clone: Its cognate antigen is unknown.

Method: immunoSEQ multiplex PCR; TCRdb's copy keeps in-frame clones and lacks some. The sample shows millions of clones, approximately 94% of them seen only once. Trimming took 4 bases from V and 3 from J, leaving 19 bases between them. Germline V gene sequence: CDR1 MGHRA, CDR2 YSYEKL. The CDR3 consists of 16 residues. Only CD45RO-negative cells positively selected for CCR7 counted as naive CD8 cells, so terminally differentiated effector memory CD45RA+ cells were excluded. Every donor was a Caucasian adult from Nashville, Tennessee. This TCR derives from a man younger than 35 in good health. The sequencing input was naive CD8+ T cells sorted from blood. The rearrangement joins TRBV4-1 to TRBJ2-7; maybe TRBD2 (5 bases). Here the CDR3 reads CASSPRGLPNLYEQYF. Here the CDR3 DNA reads TGCGCCAGCAGCCCCCGAGGGCTTCCGAACCTCTACGAGCAGTACTTC.